This TCR beta chain is from a study of blood T cell repertoires in COVID-19. Study overall: T cells, B-cell-depleted T cells, or PBMCs supplied cDNA or gDNA.

The data were produced by immunoSEQ multiplex PCR, yet TCRdb's version contains in-frame clones alone and is incomplete. The repertoire holds hundreds of thousands of clones, 88% seen once, with approximately 1% in the top ten. Donors in Cohort 3 counted as recovered after two negative PCRs, clearance, or symptom resolution. CDR3 length equals 18 residues. Trimming removed 3 bases from V and 4 bases from J; junction bases left unmatched: 15. Germline assignment: CDR1 SGDLS and CDR2 YYNGEE. The chain links TRBV9 to TRBJ1-3, with 8 positions matching TRBD1. Sequences were obtained from PBMCs or T cells enriched from blood (not recorded which). This receptor was taken from a woman aged 25 to 45 who had recovered from COVID-19. DNA for the CDR3: TGTGCCAGCAGCGAGGGGACAGGAACGGTTCTGGGGGGAAACACCATATATTTT. Residues: CASSEGTGTVLGGNTIYF.